This T cell receptor (beta chain) was captured in a study of T cell clonotyping in hematopoietic cell transplantation. Whole-study findings and limits: At the given depth, recipient repertoires were over 97% de novo clonotypes. After transplant, recipient diversity fell while pathologically expanded clonotypes grew through day 180. Broader posttransplant TCR repertoire diversity was predicted by graft donor and pretransplant recipient Inverse Simpson Index values.

The data were produced by immunoSEQ multiplex PCR, yet TCRdb's version contains in-frame clones alone and is incomplete. The repertoire holds 15,000 to 20,000 clones, with about 57% as singletons. This clone has only a few counts. Its antigen is not identified. Trimming removed 8 bases from V and 1 base from J, with 9 bases in between. Germline assignment: CDR1 MNHNS and CDR2 SASEGT. The CDR3 is made up of 12 amino acids. Sequences were derived from PBMCs, sampled 30 days after allogeneic stem cell transplant. The source of this sequence is a male patient between 50 and 60 years old who had an allogeneic stem cell transplant from an unrelated donor, so T cells may come from the graft donor. Some clones in this sample may be carry-over from other donors' samples. The chain carries TRBV6-1 and TRBJ2-7; D call uncertain. CDR3 coding DNA: TGTGCCAGCGGGCTAGGGTCCTACGAGCAGTACTTC. Its translation is CASGLGSYEQYF.